What follows is one TCR beta chain and its context. This sample was included in a study of control samples from healthy donors and cancer patients. From germline, CDR1 is GTSNPN and CDR2 SVGIG (reference sequence). The CDR3 covers 12 residues. Deletions cut 1 base from V and 0 bases from J, with 4 bases between. Sequencing used immunoSEQ multiplex PCR; TCRdb keeps in-frame clones, though not all of them. The repertoire includes 50,000 to 75,000 clones, 70% to 90% of them detected once, and about 5% sits in the top ten. The receptor comes from a man in his forties or fifties in good health. Sequenced material: blood. This chain joins TRBV30 and TRBJ2-7; unclear D gene. CDR3 sequence (DNA): TGTGCCTGGAGTGCCTTCTCCTACGAGCAGTACTTC. This codes for CAWSAFSYEQYF. Full variable domain (remainder filled in from reference TRBV30 and TRBJ2-7): SQTIHQWPATLVQPVGSPLSLECTVEGTSNPNLYWYRQAAGRGLQLLFYSVGIGQISSEVPQNLSASRPQDRQFILSSKKLLLSDSGFYLCAWSAFSYEQYFGPGTRLTVT.